These 28 T cell receptor beta chains came from one sample sequenced in a study of neurological immune-mediated disorders. In TCRdb, the 5' RACE reads were re-called with MiXCR into one record per CDR3 protein. The sample lists roughly 70,000 distinct CDR3 sequences; approximately 5.2% were seen once. The material sequenced was PBMCs. These receptors were taken from a woman in her 30s with multiple sclerosis.

The chain uses TRBV5-6 and TRBJ2-7; TRBD1 agrees at 10 bases. Trimming at V came to 3 bases and at J to 3 bases, leaving 9 bases not matched to a gene. Germline CDR1 reads SGHDT; CDR2 reads YYEEEE. The CDR3 length is 16 residues. Written as DNA, the CDR3 is TGTGCCAGCAGCTGGGGACAGGGGAGAGGGGGCTACGAGCAGTACTTC. It yields the protein CASSWGQGRGGYEQYF.

As concerns this clonotype: This may arise from a read error, as a much more abundant clone is one base away. The chain joins TRBV7-3 to TRBJ2-1; possibly TRBD1 or TRBD2 for D (5 bases each). Per germline, CDR1 SGHTA and CDR2 FQGTGA. V was trimmed by 2 bases and J by 1 base, leaving 9 bases between them. There are 15 residues in the CDR3. The CDR3: CASSLGTRSYNEQFF. The CDR3 nucleotides read TGTGCCAGCAGCTTAGGGACGAGATCCTACAATGAGCAGTTCTTC.

Ten or more counts support this clonotype. The J gene is TRBJ2-1, the V gene TRBV5-1; D unresolved. V lost 4 bases and J lost 5, with 7 bases in between. CDR3 length equals 12 residues. Germline CDR1 is SGHRS and CDR2 is YFSETQ. The CDR3 DNA follows: TGCGCCAGCAGCAATACCGACAATGAGCAGTTCTTC. This translates into CASSNTDNEQFF. Based on the CDR3 plus reference TRBV5-1 and TRBJ2-1, the full variable domain is KAGVTQTPRYLIKTRGQQVTLSCSPISGHRSVSWYQQTPGQGLQFLFEYFSETQRNKGNFPGRFSGRQFSNSRSEMNVSTLELGDSALYLCASSNTDNEQFFGPGTRLTVL.

The rearrangement uses TRBV6-5 and TRBJ1-5, with no clear D. Trimming pared 6 bases from V and 6 bases from J, leaving 15 bases between. From germline, CDR1 is MNHEY and CDR2 SVGAGI. The CDR3 loop spans 14 amino acids. CDR3 in amino acids: CASRSTWLGQPQHF. CDR3 nucleotide sequence: TGTGCCAGCAGAAGTACCTGGTTGGGTCAGCCCCAGCATTTT.

This clonotype was observed a few times. The rearrangement uses TRBV7-6 and TRBJ1-4; 10 bases line up with TRBD1. J gave up 3 bases and V 2 bases, and 9 bases lay outside the gene matches. Germline V gene data show CDR1 as SGHVS and CDR2 as FNYEAQ. This CDR3 has 18 amino acids. Written as DNA, the CDR3 is TGTGCCAGCAGCTTACCTCCGGGACAGGGGTCTCCTAATGAAAAACTGTTTTTT. It specifies CASSLPPGQGSPNEKLFF.

The table lists this clonotype with many counts. V gene TRBV5-1 combines with J gene TRBJ2-1; no reliable D call. This CDR3 region has 16 residues. Looked up from germline, CDR1 is SGHRS and CDR2 is YFSETQ. Trimming took 2 bases from V and 5 from J, leaving 17 bases between them. The CDR3 region is CASSFGNREDHNEQFF. The CDR3 bases are TGCGCCAGCAGCTTTGGGAACCGAGAGGATCACAATGAGCAGTTCTTC.

In its sample, this clonotype was seen many times. This chain connects TRBV28 to TRBJ1-2; unclear D gene. Germline-derived CDR1 and CDR2 are MDHEN and SYDVKM. The germline V and J ends were trimmed by 2 bases and 7 bases, with 5 bases remaining between them. The CDR3 loop spans 11 amino acids. In DNA, the CDR3 is TGTGCCAGCAGTTTAAAGGGTGGCTACACCTTC. This gives the protein CASSLKGGYTF.

This clonotype was seen repeatedly, ten times or more. The J gene is TRBJ2-7, the V gene TRBV6-6, with D perhaps matching TRBD1 (7 bases). The CDR3 contains 14 residues. V lost 7 bases and J 0 bases, leaving 13 bases between the germline ends. Germline V CDR1 and CDR2: MNHNY, SVGAGI (reference sequence). The CDR3 is CASTPGGSSYEQYF. In DNA form, the CDR3 reads TGTGCCAGCACGCCAGGGGGGAGCTCCTACGAGCAGTACTTC.

This clonotype was seen repeatedly, ten times or more. The V gene is TRBV7-9, the J gene TRBJ1-6, with D hard to call. Trimming left V 8 bases short and J 5 bases short, with 10 bases between. This CDR3 spans 13 amino acids. CDR1 SEHNR and CDR2 FQNEAQ come from the germline V gene (reference sequence). CDR3 sequence: CASGQDNNSPLHF. CDR3 sequence (DNA): TGTGCCAGCGGTCAGGATAATAATTCACCCCTCCACTTT.

This clonotype was seen many times. The rearrangement joins TRBV12-3 or TRBV12-4 to TRBJ1-1; D possibly corresponds to TRBD1 (5 bases). V lost 0 bases to trimming and J lost 12 bases, with 11 bases between them. This CDR3 has 12 amino acids. The CDR3: CASSLARVRPFF. In DNA form, the CDR3 reads TGTGCCAGCAGTTTAGCCAGGGTTCGACCTTTCTTT.

A word on this clonotype: A read error may be the cause here, since a much bigger clone is one base away. The genes are TRBV7-9 and TRBJ2-7; no definite D call. The CDR3 is made up of 14 amino acids. Trimming removed 5 bases from V and 7 bases from J, with 18 bases in between. Germline CDR1 is SEHNR and CDR2 is FQNEAQ (reference sequence). CDR3 nucleotides: TGTGCCAGCAGCCAAACGGACGGATGGAAAGAGCAGTACTTC. This encodes CASSQTDGWKEQYF.

This clonotype was recorded many times. DNA for the CDR3: TGCAGTGCTAGAGATTTAGCGGGGGCCAGCACAGATACGCAGTATTTT. Amino acid sequence: CSARDLAGASTDTQYF. This chain joins TRBV20-1 and TRBJ2-3; 9 nucleotides match TRBD2. Germline V lookup: CDR1 DFQATT, CDR2 SNEGSKA (reference sequence). Germline trimming cut 0 bases from V and 0 bases from J; bases unmatched to any gene: 4. This CDR3 is built from 16 residues.

Many counts were recorded for this clonotype. The gene calls are TRBV20-1 and TRBJ2-7; 7 bases are a match to TRBD2. The CDR3 runs 14 residues. Looked up from germline, CDR1 is DFQATT and CDR2 is SNEGSKA (reference sequence). V was pared by 1 base and J by 1 base, with 4 bases of the junction left unmatched. The CDR3 reads CSARAPRGSYEQYF. The DNA for the CDR3 is TGCAGTGCTAGAGCCCCGCGGGGGTCCTACGAGCAGTACTTC.

This clonotype was seen many times. J is TRBJ2-2 and V is TRBV21-1. TRBV21-1 is described as a pseudogene. This CDR3 contains 16 residues. The CDR3 region is CASSNPQTENTGELFF. CDR3 nucleotide sequence: TGTGCCAGCAGCAACCCACAGACTGAAAACACCGGGGAGCTGTTTTTT.

The V gene is TRBV5-1, the J gene TRBJ1-2; unclear D gene. The germline V gene has CDR1 SGHRS and CDR2 YFSETQ. CDR3 size: 16 residues. With 3 bases removed from V and 4 bases from J, the gap between germline ends came to 19 bases. The CDR3 coding sequence is TGCGCCAGCAGCTCGAGCCAAGGGCCTATTGCCTATGGCTACACCTTC. It specifies CASSSSQGPIAYGYTF.

This clonotype was observed many times. This chain links TRBV5-6 with TRBJ2-2, with 7 nucleotides matching TRBD1. The V gene end was trimmed by 6 bases and the J gene end by 4 bases; junction bases not matched to a gene: 6. The CDR3 spans 14 residues. From germline, CDR1 is SGHDT and CDR2 YYEEEE. CDR3 DNA: TGTGCCAGCAACCGACAGGGCCCCACCGGGGAGCTGTTTTTT. It translates to CASNRQGPTGELFF.

This clonotype has at least ten counts. V is TRBV4-1 and J is TRBJ1-5; weak D call: TRBD1 (6 bases). Trimming left V 6 bases short and J 6 bases short, with 21 bases between. Germline CDR1 MGHRA, CDR2 YSYEKL. The CDR3 is 16 amino acids. The CDR3 bases are TGCGCCAGCAGAGAAATCGGTCGGGGGCGCATTCAGCCCCAGCATTTT. Its translation is CASREIGRGRIQPQHF.

This clonotype was counted at least ten times. A read error may account for a junction end that differs from germline. The J gene is TRBJ2-7, the V gene TRBV3-1; D unresolved. This CDR3 is built from 14 residues. Germline CDR1 reads LGHDT; CDR2 reads YNNKEL (reference sequence). CDR3 amino acids: CASSQGMASSEQYF. The CDR3 region has the DNA TGTGCCAGCAGCCAGGGGATGGCCTCCTCCGAGCAGTACTTC.

The sample holds a few counts of this clonotype. The rearrangement uses TRBV21-1 and TRBJ2-7. TRBV21-1 is termed a pseudogene. This CDR3 has 14 residues. The CDR3 reads CASSKDKSSYEQYF. The CDR3 DNA follows: TGTGCCAGCAGCAAAGATAAGAGCTCCTACGAGCAGTACTTC.

This clonotype has a count of ten or more. The chain carries TRBV7-6 and TRBJ2-1; 13 nucleotides agree with TRBD2. The germline gives CDR1 SGHVS, CDR2 FNYEAQ. The CDR3 totals 16 residues. Trimming at V came to 4 bases and at J to 8 bases, leaving 8 bases not matched to a gene. The CDR3 loop reads CASSSTGTSGAYEQFF. The DNA of the CDR3 is TGTGCCAGCAGCTCAACGGGGACTAGCGGGGCGTATGAGCAGTTCTTC.

This clonotype was observed a handful of times. The rearrangement links TRBV25-1 to TRBJ1-2; D unclear. The V end was cut by 4 bases, the J end by 8 bases, with 14 bases between. The CDR3 has 13 residues. From germline, CDR1 is MGHDK and CDR2 SYGVNS. The chain's CDR3 is CASSARTAEGYTF. The CDR3 DNA is TGTGCCAGCAGTGCGCGGACCGCCGAGGGCTACACCTTC.

Many counts were recorded for this clonotype. This rearrangement joins TRBV20-1 to TRBJ2-7, with a tentative D call TRBD1 (6 bases). V shed 3 bases and J shed 4 bases, with 10 bases lying between them. CDR3 length: 12 amino acids. Germline values: CDR1 DFQATT, CDR2 SNEGSKA (reference sequence). For the CDR3, the DNA is TGCAGTGCTAGGGCAACAGGGTACGAGCAGTACTTC. Translated, it gives CSARATGYEQYF.

This clonotype was observed a few times. The chain employs TRBV12-3 or TRBV12-4 and TRBJ1-2, with 9 bases that match TRBD1. With V trimmed by 4 bases and J by 6 bases, 6 bases remained unmatched. This CDR3 region has 14 residues. The CDR3: CASSSSGQGHGYTF. In DNA form, the CDR3 reads TGTGCCAGCAGTTCCTCGGGACAGGGACATGGCTACACCTTC.

This clonotype was seen ten or more times. The chain has TRBV6-5 and TRBJ2-6; D is unresolved. The CDR3 contains 14 residues. Germline-derived CDR1 and CDR2 are MNHEY and SVGAGI. The ends were cut back, 6 bases at V and 4 bases at J, with 10 bases in the middle. Here the CDR3 DNA reads TGTGCCAGCAGGACAACCTCCGGGGCCAACGTCCTGACTTTC. Protein product: CASRTTSGANVLTF.

This clonotype was seen repeatedly, ten times or more. The rearrangement links TRBV6-5 to TRBJ2-1; 10 bases line up with TRBD2. The CDR3 contains 15 residues. From germline, CDR1 is MNHEY and CDR2 SVGAGI. The V and J ends lost 10 bases and 4 bases, in that order; junction bases with no gene match: 10. The CDR3 coding sequence is TGTGCCACCTCACTAGCGGGGTTACTTTACAATGAGCAGTTCTTC. Encoded protein: CATSLAGLLYNEQFF.

This clonotype was observed at least ten times. The V call is TRBV20-1, the J call TRBJ2-3; 10 positions match TRBD2. With V trimmed by 3 bases and J by 5 bases, 8 bases remained unmatched. The germline V gene has CDR1 DFQATT and CDR2 SNEGSKA (reference sequence). The CDR3 totals 15 residues. CDR3 amino acids: CSARDGLAGVDTQYF. The CDR3 DNA is TGCAGTGCTAGGGACGGGCTAGCGGGGGTAGATACGCAGTATTTT.

Ten or more counts support this clonotype. This chain uses TRBV28 with TRBJ1-5, with D perhaps TRBD1 (5 bases). V was trimmed by 4 bases and J by 5 bases, leaving 21 bases between them. From germline, CDR1 is MDHEN and CDR2 SYDVKM. This CDR3 has 17 amino acids. The CDR3 nucleotides are TGTGCCAGCAGTTCCCGTCGGTGGGGGGGAAATCATCAGCCCCAGCATTTT. Protein sequence: CASSSRRWGGNHQPQHF.

This clonotype was recorded at least ten times. J is TRBJ1-3 and V is TRBV20-1, with D tentatively TRBD1 (5 bases). Deletions cut 7 bases from V and 6 bases from J, with 13 bases between. The germline V gene has CDR1 DFQATT and CDR2 SNEGSKA (reference sequence). The CDR3 contains 12 residues. CDR3 DNA sequence: TGCAGTGTAGGGACTTCGGAAAACACCATATATTTT. Protein: CSVGTSENTIYF.